This passage covers 27 T cell receptor beta chains from one sample sequenced in a study of CD8+CD57+ T cells in acquired aplastic anemia. Previously, flow cytometry had revealed CD8+CD57+ cell expansion in the patients chosen for sequencing. For CDR3 and TCR beta VDJ profiling, genomic DNA was the template used. MiXCR was run by TCRdb on the reads, yielding one entry per CDR3 protein. The sample carries approximately 220,000 distinct CDR3 sequences, roughly half recorded once. Sequences were obtained from sorted CD4+, CD8+, or CD8+CD57+ T cells (not recorded which) from PBMCs. These receptor sequences come from a human donor with aplastic anemia.

The rearrangement uses TRBV7-3 and TRBJ2-1, with a possible D match to TRBD2 (5 bases). Germline V gene data show CDR1 as SGHTA and CDR2 as FQGTGA. The CDR3 is 13 residues long. V dropped 1 base and J dropped 9 bases, with 10 bases sitting between them. In DNA form, the CDR3 reads TGTGCCAGCAGCTTAAATGGTGAGGGTGAGCAGTTCTTC. Protein: CASSLNGEGEQFF.

The chain's CDR3 is CASSETGASYEQYF. The CDR3 coding sequence is TGTGCCAGCAGCGAAACAGGGGCTTCTTACGAGCAGTACTTC. This chain links TRBV7-2 with TRBJ2-7; TRBD1 matches at 7 bases. CDR1 is SGHTA and CDR2 is FQGNSA in the germline V gene. V lost 5 bases, J lost 4 bases, and 8 bases stayed unmatched. There are 14 residues in the CDR3.

As for this clonotype: One base away lies a much larger clone, so this may be a sequencing read error. The CDR3 nucleotides are TGTGCCAGCAGTAAGAGACTAGCGGTCTACGAGCAGTACTTC. Amino acid sequence: CASSKRLAVYEQYF. This chain connects TRBV6-1 to TRBJ2-7, with 9 nucleotides matching TRBD2. The CDR3 runs to 14 residues. In germline, CDR1 is MNHNS, CDR2 SASEGT. V trimming: 5 bases; J trimming: 3 bases; junction bases outside the gene matches: 5.

The chain links TRBV6-1 to TRBJ2-2; 16 bases fit TRBD2. This CDR3 has 20 amino acids. Germline loops: CDR1 MNHNS, CDR2 SASEGT. V was pared by 6 bases and J by 4 bases, with 14 bases of the junction left unmatched. CDR3 sequence (DNA): TGTGCCAGCAGGCACCCTCCCGGGACTAGCGGGAGGGTGTTCACCGGGGAGCTGTTTTTT. Amino acids: CASRHPPGTSGRVFTGELFF.

This clonotype was detected many times. The chain links TRBV7-6 to TRBJ2-1; D is unresolved. Germline assignment: CDR1 SGHVS and CDR2 FNYEAQ. This CDR3 has 15 residues. Trimming cost V 4 bases and J 9 bases, with 19 bases left between them. The CDR3 coding sequence is TGTGCCAGCAGCTCCCGCTTTGGGCCCGCTTCTGAGCAGTTCTTC. The encoded protein is CASSSRFGPASEQFF.

This clonotype has at least ten counts. V and J are TRBV20-1 and TRBJ2-1; the D gene is possibly TRBD1 (5 bases). The CDR3 is made up of 13 amino acids. Germline values: CDR1 DFQATT, CDR2 SNEGSKA (reference sequence). The ends were cut back, 5 bases at V and 4 bases at J, with 12 bases in the middle. CDR3 bases: TGCAGTGCTGCGACAGCGAATTACAATGAGCAGTTCTTC. Translation: CSAATANYNEQFF.

The V gene is TRBV9, the J gene TRBJ2-1; 7 nucleotides agree with TRBD2. This CDR3 contains 14 residues. Germline CDR1 is SGDLS and CDR2 is YYNGEE. V was clipped by 5 bases and J by 5 bases; unmatched bases: 7. This CDR3 is CASRHRDYDNEQFF. The CDR3 DNA sequence: TGTGCCAGCAGGCACCGGGACTACGACAATGAGCAGTTCTTC.

V and J are TRBV7-2 and TRBJ2-4; TRBD2 matches at 7 bases. CDR1 is SGHTA and CDR2 is FQGNSA in the germline V gene. J lost 1 base, V lost 1 base, and 16 bases had no gene match. The CDR3 is 20 residues long. This CDR3 reads CASSLVPLSGPRGAKNIQYF. Here the CDR3 DNA reads TGTGCCAGCAGCTTAGTCCCCCTTAGCGGGCCCCGCGGGGCCAAAAACATTCAGTACTTC. The full variable domain, completed using reference TRBV7-2 and TRBJ2-4, is GAGVSQSPSNKVTEKGKDVELRCDPISGHTALYWYRQSLGQGLEFLIYFQGNSAPDKSGLPSDRFSAERTGGSVSTLTIQRTQQEDSAVYLCASSLVPLSGPRGAKNIQYFGAGTRLSVL.

This clonotype was recorded once. The conserved phenylalanine or tryptophan normally closing the CDR3 is absent here, so this likely arose from a read error. The chain recombines TRBV7-2 with TRBJ2-1; D is uncertain. V lost 5 bases to trimming and J lost 3 bases, with 14 bases between them. Germline V lookup: CDR1 SGHTA, CDR2 FQGNSA. The CDR3 spans 15 residues. The CDR3 sequence is CASSLRGPGYNEQFS. The CDR3 coding sequence is TGTGCCAGCAGCCTCCGTGGGCCGGGCTACAATGAGCAGTTCTCC.

This clonotype was observed a handful of times. The CDR3 bases are TGTGCCAGCAGCCAAGCACTCGGGGGCATTACTGAAGCTTTCTTT. It translates to CASSQALGGITEAFF. The genes are TRBV3-1 and TRBJ1-1, with D perhaps matching TRBD1 (6 bases). V dropped 1 base and J dropped 5 bases, with 14 bases sitting between them. This CDR3 has 15 amino acids. Germline V gives CDR1 LGHDT, CDR2 YNNKEL (reference sequence).

This clonotype appeared many times. This chain uses TRBV7-3 with TRBJ1-1, with D uncertain. The V end lost 0 bases, the J end lost 4 bases, and 9 bases lay between the germline ends. This CDR3 comprises 14 residues. Germline assignment: CDR1 SGHTA and CDR2 FQGTGA. CDR3 nucleotides: TGTGCCAGCAGCTTAACATCCCGTACCACTGAAGCTTTCTTT. It is translated as CASSLTSRTTEAFF.

This chain uses TRBV19 with TRBJ1-5, with 10 bases matching TRBD1. CDR3 size: 16 residues. With V trimmed by 5 bases and J by 7 bases, 11 bases remained unmatched. Germline V lookup: CDR1 LNHDA, CDR2 SQIVND (reference sequence). This CDR3 is CASSVSGQGLGQPQHF. The CDR3 DNA is TGTGCCAGTAGTGTATCGGGACAGGGGTTGGGGCAGCCCCAGCATTTT.

A few counts support this clonotype. This chain joins TRBV6-5 and TRBJ1-2; TRBD1 matches at 8 bases. The CDR3 has 17 residues. J was trimmed by 6 bases and V by 5 bases; bases with no gene match: 17. From germline, CDR1 is MNHEY and CDR2 SVGAGI. As DNA, the CDR3 is TGTGCCAGCAGTGAATTTCAAGGGTCAGGGGGCGCGAATGGCTACACCTTC. This encodes CASSEFQGSGGANGYTF.

This clonotype was recorded only once. The V call is TRBV5-5, the J call TRBJ1-6; D is unclear. There are 14 residues in the CDR3. The V and J ends lost 0 bases and 13 bases respectively, with 14 bases between them. The germline CDR1 and CDR2 sequences are SGHKS and YYEKEE (reference sequence). The CDR3 DNA reads TGTGCCAGCAGCTTGGCCCGATTACAATGGCCCCTCCACTTT. As protein: CASSLARLQWPLHF.

This clonotype was found many times. CDR3 sequence: CASSEAGTGSSPLHF. In nucleotides, the CDR3 is TGTGCCAGCAGCGAAGCCGGGACAGGGAGTTCACCCCTCCACTTT. The V and J genes are TRBV7-3 and TRBJ1-6, with 9 nucleotides matching TRBD1. The CDR3 extends over 15 amino acids. From germline, CDR1 is SGHTA and CDR2 FQGTGA. V gave up 5 bases and J gave up 9 bases; unmatched junction bases: 8.

The rearrangement links TRBV20-1 to TRBJ2-2; 11 bases fit TRBD2. The CDR3 spans 18 residues. The V gene end was trimmed by 3 bases and the J gene end by 4 bases; junction bases not matched to a gene: 13. The germline gives CDR1 DFQATT, CDR2 SNEGSKA (reference sequence). The CDR3 region has the DNA TGCAGTGCTAGCTCCGGGACTAGCGGCGGGCGTGTCACCGGGGAGCTGTTTTTT. It translates to CSASSGTSGGRVTGELFF.

The CDR3 DNA reads as TGTGCCAGCAGCTTAGTAGGAGGGGGATCCGATACGCAGTATTTT. Its translation is CASSLVGGGSDTQYF. V usage is TRBV7-9 and J usage is TRBJ2-3; D is possibly TRBD1 or TRBD2 (6 bases each). The CDR3 contains 15 residues. The germline V and J ends were trimmed by 1 base and 6 bases, with 14 bases remaining between them. CDR1 is SEHNR, CDR2 FQNEAQ, per germline (reference sequence).

V gene TRBV25-1 combines with J gene TRBJ1-6; 7 positions agree with TRBD1. Per the germline V gene, CDR1 is MGHDK and CDR2 is SYGVNS. The CDR3 spans 12 residues. The trim removed 6 bases at V and 9 bases at J, leaving 2 bases unmatched. The CDR3 region has the DNA TGTGCCAGCAGCGGACAGGCTTCACCCCTCCACTTT. Protein: CASSGQASPLHF.

The sample holds many counts of this clonotype. The chain recombines TRBV7-9 with TRBJ1-5; a weak D match, TRBD1 (5 bases). V was pared by 5 bases and J by 4 bases, with 12 bases between. In germline, CDR1 is SEHNR, CDR2 FQNEAQ (reference sequence). This CDR3 contains 14 residues. CDR3 sequence: CASSAGPVNQPQHF. In nucleotides, the CDR3 is TGTGCCAGCAGCGCGGGGCCCGTAAATCAGCCCCAGCATTTT.

This clonotype was seen many times. The J gene is TRBJ2-7, the V gene TRBV12-3 or TRBV12-4; the D gene is possibly TRBD2 (5 bases). The germline V and J ends were trimmed by 5 bases and 0 bases, with 20 bases remaining between them. The CDR3 totals 17 residues. The CDR3: CASSPMTGTDISYEQYF. CDR3 DNA: TGTGCCAGCAGTCCGATGACGGGAACCGATATCTCCTACGAGCAGTACTTC.

In its sample, this clonotype was seen many times. The chain links TRBV7-9 to TRBJ2-1; maybe TRBD1 (6 bases). Trimming stripped 5 bases from V and 10 bases from J, with 9 bases between. The germline V gene encodes CDR1 SEHNR and CDR2 FQNEAQ (reference sequence). The CDR3 contains 11 residues. The CDR3 is CASSPDREQFF. The DNA of the CDR3 is TGTGCCAGCAGCCCGGACAGAGAGCAGTTCTTC.

The table lists this clonotype with many counts. The chain joins TRBV7-9 to TRBJ1-5, with unresolved D. Trimming cost V 0 bases and J 7 bases, with 13 bases left between them. Germline assignment: CDR1 SEHNR and CDR2 FQNEAQ (reference sequence). The CDR3 totals 15 residues. This chain's CDR3 is CASSLAAGSDQPQHF. The CDR3 region has the DNA TGTGCCAGCAGCTTAGCGGCAGGCTCTGACCAGCCCCAGCATTTT. The variable domain in full, with the rest retrieved from reference TRBV7-9 and TRBJ1-5, is DTGVSQNPRHKITKRGQNVTFRCDPISEHNRLYWYRQTLGQGPEFLTYFQNEAQLEKSRLLSDRFSAERPKGSFSTLEIQRTEQGDSAMYLCASSLAAGSDQPQHFGDGTRLSIL.

The chain employs TRBV9 and TRBJ1-2; D is unresolved. Trimming left V 2 bases short and J 0 bases short, with 14 bases between. The CDR3 length is 16 residues. Germline values: CDR1 SGDLS, CDR2 YYNGEE. The CDR3 loop is CASSVGWESPNYGYTF. The DNA for the CDR3 is TGTGCCAGCAGCGTGGGGTGGGAGAGTCCTAACTATGGCTACACCTTC.

A word on this clonotype: One junction end disagrees with the germline gene, perhaps due to a read error. This rearrangement joins TRBV2 to TRBJ1-6, with unresolved D. In germline, CDR1 is SNHLY, CDR2 FYNNEI. There are 15 residues in the CDR3. As DNA, the CDR3 is TGTGCCAGCAACCTACAGCGTTTGGATAATTCACCCCTCCCCTTT. Translation: CASNLQRLDNSPLPF.

This clonotype was detected many times. CDR3 in amino acids: CASSVMVAGQRETQYF. The CDR3 DNA sequence: TGTGCCAGCAGCGTAATGGTTGCGGGGCAACGGGAGACCCAGTACTTC. The chain joins TRBV9 to TRBJ2-5; tentative D call: TRBD2 (6 bases). The germline V and J ends were trimmed by 1 base and 5 bases, with 18 bases remaining between them. The CDR3 extends over 16 amino acids. Germline values: CDR1 SGDLS, CDR2 YYNGEE.

This clonotype was observed a few times. CDR3 sequence: CASSPRGGGLDEQYF. The CDR3 DNA sequence: TGTGCCAGCAGTCCCCGGGGAGGGGGCTTGGACGAGCAGTACTTC. The chain has TRBV11-1 and TRBJ2-7, with D perhaps matching TRBD1 or TRBD2 (7 bases each). This CDR3 contains 15 residues. CDR1 and CDR2 (germline): SGHAT, FQDESV (reference sequence). The V and J ends lost 6 bases and 5 bases respectively, with 20 bases between them. The full variable domain, rest sourced from reference TRBV11-1 and TRBJ2-7, is EAEVAQSPRYKITEKSQAVAFWCDPISGHATLYWYRQILGQGPELLVQFQDESVVDDSQLPKDRFSAERLKGVDSTLKIQPAELGDSAMYLCASSPRGGGLDEQYFGPGTRLTVT.

This clonotype was detected many times. The chain is built from TRBV28 and TRBJ1-5; no clear D gene. The V end lost 3 bases, the J end lost 0 bases, and 9 bases lay between the germline ends. CDR1 is MDHEN and CDR2 is SYDVKM in the germline V gene. The CDR3 is made up of 15 amino acids. In DNA, the CDR3 is TGTGCCAGCAGTTTGGACCAGGATAGCAATCAGCCCCAGCATTTT. Residues: CASSLDQDSNQPQHF.